This T cell receptor (beta chain) was sequenced for a study of T cell changes during pregnancy in multiple sclerosis. The repertoire was sequenced with immunoSEQ multiplex PCR; TCRdb's copy has only in-frame clones and lacks some. The sample has 80,000 to 130,000 clones, 90% to 95% seen once. Trimming cost V 8 bases and J 7 bases; bases outside gene matches: 4. The CDR3 runs to 14 residues. Germline V gene data show CDR1 as MDHEN and CDR2 as SYDVKM. This sequence originates from a female donor with multiple sclerosis, enrolled in a pregnancy study. The chain couples TRBV28 to TRBJ2-1; 14 bases are a match to TRBD2. Material: peripheral blood, obtained before pregnancy. This CDR3 reads CASARTSGRNEQFF. The CDR3 coding sequence is TGTGCCAGCGCCCGGACTAGCGGGAGGAATGAGCAGTTCTTC.